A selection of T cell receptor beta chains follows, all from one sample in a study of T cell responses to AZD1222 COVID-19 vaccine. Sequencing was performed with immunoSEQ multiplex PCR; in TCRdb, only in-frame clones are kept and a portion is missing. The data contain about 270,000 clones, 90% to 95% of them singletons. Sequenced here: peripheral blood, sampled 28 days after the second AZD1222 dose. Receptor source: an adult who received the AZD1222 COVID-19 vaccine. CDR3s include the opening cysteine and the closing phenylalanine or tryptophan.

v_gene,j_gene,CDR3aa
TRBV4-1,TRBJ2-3,CASSSRGGTSTDTQYF
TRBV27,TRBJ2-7,CASSLSGISIYEQYF
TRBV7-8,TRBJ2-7,CASSLVVRSSWEQYF
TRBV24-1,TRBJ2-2,CATSFLPFGELFF
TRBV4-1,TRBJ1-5,CASSQAGRRQPQHF
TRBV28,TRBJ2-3,CASGPTGTRADTQYF
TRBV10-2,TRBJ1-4,CASRDGHTTNEKLFF
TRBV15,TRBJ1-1,CATSARWNTEAFF
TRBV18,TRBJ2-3,CASSPPNGGSEDTQYF
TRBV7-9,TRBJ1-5,CASSLATGIGQPQHF
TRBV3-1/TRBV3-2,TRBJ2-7,CASSQEWSEQYF
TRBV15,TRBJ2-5,CATSGVRETQYF
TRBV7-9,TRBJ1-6,CASSMDSSSPLHF
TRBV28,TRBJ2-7,CASSFGLAGPYEQYF
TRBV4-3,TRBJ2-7,CASSQEIRVEQYF
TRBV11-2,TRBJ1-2,CASSQAGPKLGYTF
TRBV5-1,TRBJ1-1,CASHTGGPPNTEAFF
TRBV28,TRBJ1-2,CASFIPDREGYTF
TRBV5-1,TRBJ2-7,CASSPKGLAGVSYEQYF
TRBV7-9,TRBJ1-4,CASSNRGSNEKLFF